This T cell receptor (beta chain) emerged from a study of T cells in localized non-small cell lung cancer. This clone was observed a handful of times. Its target is unknown. Assay used: immunoSEQ multiplex PCR; TCRdb lists only in-frame clones, some missing. The sample has roughly 2,800 clones, almost 25% seen once. Germline-derived CDR1 and CDR2 are SGHNT and YENEEA. The CDR3 sequence is 16 residues long. The germline V and J ends were trimmed by 4 bases and 2 bases, with 16 bases remaining between them. Findings and limits, study-wide: Sequencing covered just one tumor region, so heterogeneity cannot be ruled out. A higher density of T cells in blood coincided with extended overall survival. Tumor trailed uninvolved adjacent lung in T cell clonality, which peaked there. When the top 100 tumor clones were examined, a median about 60 of them also appeared in the adjacent lung, which was paired and uninvolved.

The TCR was taken from a man aged 40 to 70 with stage I squamous cell lung carcinoma. The genes are TRBV11-3 and TRBJ2-3; TRBD1 might be the D (6 bases). Source: lung tumor tissue, taken before any cancer treatment. The CDR3 DNA follows: TGTGCCAGCAGCTGGGGGACATTCGGCGACACAGATACGCAGTATTTT. Protein sequence: CASSWGTFGDTDTQYF.